The T cell receptor beta chain under discussion was sequenced for a study of glioma-infiltrating T cells. TCR alpha and beta CDR3 regions were amplified from RNA using iRepertoire nested multiplex PCR. MiXCR, run by TCRdb on the multiplex PCR reads, gives a single entry per CDR3 protein. The repertoire consists of around 120,000 distinct CDR3 sequences, with about 25% occurring once and the leading ten covering about 30%. Germline CDR1 and CDR2: ENHRY and SYGVKD. The CDR3 covers 13 residues. Trimming left V 3 bases short and J 3 bases short, with 6 bases between. This clonotype was observed a handful of times.

This clonotype was sampled from a human donor with low-grade glioma or glioblastoma, undergoing nonglioma brain surgery, or in good health (not recorded which). Sequencing input: glioma tissue, nonneoplastic brain tissue, or PBMCs (not recorded which). This chain uses TRBV10-3 with TRBJ1-5; no firm D call. The CDR3 nucleotides are TGTGCCATCAGTGACAGACCCAATCAGCCCCAGCATTTT. Translation gives CAISDRPNQPQHF.